This T cell receptor (beta chain) originates from a study of T cell responses to AZD1222 COVID-19 vaccine. Study at large: Pooling was applied to second doses at about 4 or about 12 weeks. Findings and caveats of the study: Only five or six individuals given AZD1222 were seropositive at baseline.

The V and J ends lost 2 bases and 4 bases respectively, with 12 bases between them. There are 15 residues in the CDR3. Germline CDR1 and CDR2: SGHVS and FQNEAQ. Concerning this clone itself: Its antigen remains unidentified.

TCRdb's copy holds only in-frame clones and misses some; the assay was immunoSEQ multiplex PCR. This repertoire shows about 85,000 clones, 65% to 90% found once; its top ten account for about 8%. The input for sequencing was peripheral blood, taken on day 0 of AZD1222 vaccination. This receptor was obtained from an adult in good health. The chain is built from TRBV7-8 and TRBJ2-1, with unresolved D. The chain's CDR3 is CASSLWDSRYNEQFF. CDR3 bases: TGTGCCAGCAGCTTATGGGATAGCCGGTACAATGAGCAGTTCTTC.